The 6 T cell receptor beta chains below were found in one sample sequenced in a study of post-analysis software for immune sequencing data. Study conclusions and caveats: The five TRBV segments detected at higher frequency in patients than in controls included TRBV5-6, TRBV5-1 and TRBV20-1.

These receptors are not linked to any known antigen. cDNA libraries of TCR beta carried unique molecular identifiers. TCRdb analysed the PCR reads with MiXCR anew, one entry per CDR3 protein. Found here are more than 350,000 distinct CDR3 sequences, roughly 40% of them singletons; the top ten hold less than 10%. Material: blood. All receptors derive from a girl aged 2 to 10 with multiple sclerosis.

The V gene is TRBV5-6, the J gene TRBJ2-7, with D perhaps matching TRBD2 (6 bases). There are 16 residues in the CDR3. The V gene lost 4 bases and the J gene lost 2 bases, with 19 bases spanning the gap. Germline assignment: CDR1 SGHDT and CDR2 YYEEEE. CDR3 protein: CASSTNRGTATYEQYF. For the CDR3, the DNA is TGTGCCAGCAGCACCAACCGGGGGACGGCTACCTACGAGCAGTACTTC.

J is TRBJ2-3 and V is TRBV10-3; a possible D gene is TRBD2 (6 bases). The germline V gene encodes CDR1 ENHRY and CDR2 SYGVKD. The germline V and J ends were trimmed by 5 bases and 4 bases, with 16 bases remaining between them. The CDR3 is made up of 15 amino acids. The CDR3 DNA is TGTGCCATCAGTAATCAGGCGGAGGGCGCAGATACGCAGTATTTT. Its protein is CAISNQAEGADTQYF.

V usage is TRBV10-2 and J usage is TRBJ2-4; 9 bases are a match to TRBD1. V dropped 6 bases and J dropped 13; count of bases not matched to a gene: 19. Germline assignment: CDR1 WSHSY and CDR2 SAAADI. This CDR3 region has 16 residues. CDR3 residues: CASREDRGPVWWEQYF. The CDR3 DNA sequence: TGCGCCAGCAGGGAGGACAGGGGTCCGGTTTGGTGGGAGCAGTACTTC.

The V call is TRBV10-3, the J call TRBJ2-3; 8 bases line up with TRBD1. The germline V gene encodes CDR1 ENHRY and CDR2 SYGVKD. After removal of 5 bases from V and 5 bases from J, the junction contained 9 bases not matched to a gene. CDR3 length: 15 amino acids. CDR3 nucleotide sequence: TGTGCCATCAGTATCGGACAGGGTTGGGGAGATACGCAGTATTTT. Protein sequence: CAISIGQGWGDTQYF.

On this clonotype: At one end, the junction sequence differs from germline, possibly due to a read error. The V and J genes are TRBV29-1 and TRBJ2-1; D is unresolved. Germline V gene sequence: CDR1 SQVTM, CDR2 ANQGSEA. The CDR3 is 14 residues long. The CDR3 spells CSVEWSTTYNDQFF. The CDR3 DNA follows: TGCAGCGTTGAGTGGTCCACCACATACAATGATCAGTTCTTC.

The rearrangement links TRBV4-3 to TRBJ2-4, with TRBD1 as a possible D gene (5 bases). The CDR3 contains 17 residues. Trimming stripped 0 bases from V and 2 bases from J, with 14 bases between. CDR1 and CDR2 (germline): LGHNA, YSLEER. Written as DNA, the CDR3 is TGCGCCAGCAGCCAAGACCCCCCAAAGGGGTCCAAAAACATTCAGTACTTC. This translates into CASSQDPPKGSKNIQYF.